This entry features one T cell receptor beta chain sequence. Its antigen is not identified. This sample is drawn from a study of CD8+ T cells in alopecia areata. After isolation, RNA underwent reverse transcription to generate cDNA as the sequencing template. Generated by immunoSEQ multiplex PCR, the TCRdb table keeps only in-frame clones and is missing some. The table has roughly 32,000 clones, roughly 60% seen once. The trim removed 8 bases at V and 2 bases at J, leaving 17 bases unmatched. The V gene's germline CDR1 is LNHNV and CDR2 YYDKDF (reference sequence). The CDR3 sequence is 17 residues long. Study observations and caveats: Shared TCR sequences were less clear between patients than in mice, possibly partly from HLA diversity.

The chain is built from TRBV15 and TRBJ2-5; 7 bases line up with TRBD2. The sequenced material came from NKG2D-high CD8+ T cells sorted from blood. This TCR was recovered from a human donor with alopecia areata. The CDR3 spells CATSNPGEGFYQETQYF. The CDR3 coding sequence is TGTGCCACCTCAAACCCCGGGGAGGGTTTTTATCAAGAGACCCAGTACTTC.